This T cell receptor (beta chain) was captured in a study of CD8+CD57+ T cells in acquired aplastic anemia. Across the whole study: Recorded DNA amounts for sorted CD4+ and CD8+ cells had an average of 3.2 ug. Healthy CD8+ samples averaged about 11.0 million reads. Study results and caveats: Simpson's diversity of CD8+ cells was not significantly different in patients compared with controls. The same twenty-nine CD8+ CDR3 sequences occurred in patients and in controls.

Germline V lookup: CDR1 PRHDT, CDR2 FYEKMQ (reference sequence). The CDR3 spans 15 residues. Using genomic DNA as the template, TCR beta VDJ and CDR3 profiling was carried out. TCRdb re-analysed the reads in MiXCR, keeping a single row per CDR3 protein. The data contain 400,000 to 500,000 distinct CDR3 sequences, 65% to 80% of them singletons. The sample holds one count of this clonotype. What it binds is unknown. At one boundary the junction diverges from the germline segment, which might be a read error. This TCR came from a human donor in good health, serving as a control. This chain connects TRBV13 to TRBJ1-1; 7 bases align to TRBD1. Sequenced material: sorted CD4+, CD8+, or CD8+CD57+ T cells (not recorded which) from PBMCs. CDR3 DNA sequence: TGCGCCAGCAGCCACCAGGGGGGCGGGGGCACTGAAGCTTTCTTT. Protein product: CASSHQGGGGTEAFF.